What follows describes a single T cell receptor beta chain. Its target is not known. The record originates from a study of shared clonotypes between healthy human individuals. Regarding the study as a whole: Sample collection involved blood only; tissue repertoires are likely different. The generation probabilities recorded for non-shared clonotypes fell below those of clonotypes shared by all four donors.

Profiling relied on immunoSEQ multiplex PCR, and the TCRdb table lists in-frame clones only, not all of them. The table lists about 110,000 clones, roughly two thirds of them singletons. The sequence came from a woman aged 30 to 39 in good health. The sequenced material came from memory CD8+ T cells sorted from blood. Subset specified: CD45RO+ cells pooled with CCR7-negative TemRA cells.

This chain's CDR3 is CASSFWTVRIYEQYF. CDR3 sequence (DNA): TGTGCCAGCAGTTTCTGGACAGTCCGGATCTACGAGCAGTACTTC. The chain carries TRBV27 and TRBJ2-7; weak D call: TRBD1 (6 bases). Deletions cut 3 bases from V and 3 bases from J, with 15 bases between. The CDR3 totals 15 residues. Germline loops: CDR1 MNHEY, CDR2 SMNVEV (reference sequence).